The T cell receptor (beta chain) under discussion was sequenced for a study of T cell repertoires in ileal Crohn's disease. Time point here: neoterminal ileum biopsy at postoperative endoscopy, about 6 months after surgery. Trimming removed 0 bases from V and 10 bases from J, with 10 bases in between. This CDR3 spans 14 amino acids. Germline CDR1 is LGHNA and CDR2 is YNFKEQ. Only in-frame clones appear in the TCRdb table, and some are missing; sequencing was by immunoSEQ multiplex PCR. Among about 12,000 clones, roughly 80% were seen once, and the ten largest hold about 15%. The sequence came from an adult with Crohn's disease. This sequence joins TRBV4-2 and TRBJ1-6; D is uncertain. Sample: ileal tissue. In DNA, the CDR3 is TGTGCCAGCAGCCAAGATATGGCTGAATCACCCCTCCACTTT. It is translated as CASSQDMAESPLHF.